This T cell receptor (beta chain) was recovered during a study of neurological immune-mediated disorders. Germline V lookup: CDR1 SNHLY, CDR2 FYNNEI. This CDR3 contains 14 residues. Documented time point: longitudinal time-point 1 (baseline). Study-level findings and limits: TCR-beta repertoires seemed private in all groups, with no expanded CDR3 amino acid sequences shared. HTLV-1-associated myelopathy had the most TCR clonal expansion, while multiple sclerosis had the least, a level that fell below healthy controls.

For this clonotype: Its specificity is unknown.

The cDNA was synthesized by 5'RACE incorporating 10-nucleotide random UMIs. Over 170 million TCR-beta sequences from 15-18 subjects came out of each sequencing run. TCRdb reprocessed the 5' RACE reads via MiXCR and lists one record per CDR3 protein. The profile covers about 53,000 distinct CDR3 sequences, with 9% to 10% appearing a single time and less than 2% taken by the ten largest. The receptor's source is a woman aged 40 to 50 in good health. The sequencing input was PBMCs. This chain connects TRBV2 to TRBJ2-3; TRBD2 matches at 7 bases. This CDR3 is CSSSDDGRQLTQYF. The CDR3 coding sequence is TGTTCTAGCAGTGACGACGGGAGGCAGCTTACGCAGTATTTT.